Sequencing of this T cell receptor beta chain was carried out in a study of T cells in localized non-small cell lung cancer. Assay: immunoSEQ multiplex PCR; the TCRdb copy retains only in-frame clones and omits some. Among more than 30,000 clones, 78% were seen once, and the ten largest hold about 38%. The CDR3 consists of 14 residues. The germline gives CDR1 MNHEY, CDR2 SMNVEV (reference sequence). The V and J ends lost 5 bases and 0 bases respectively, with 10 bases between them. Notes on the study in general: One tumor region alone was sequenced, and heterogeneity therefore remains possible. There were a median roughly 60 of the top 100 tumor clones appearing in adjacent lung.

As for this clone: Its antigen is currently unknown.

The TCR was taken from a male donor aged 60 or over with stage II squamous cell lung carcinoma. The source material was peripheral blood, sampled before any cancer treatment. The V and J genes are TRBV27 and TRBJ1-1; D is undetermined. The CDR3 loop is CASSLQYMNTEAFF. The CDR3 bases are TGTGCCAGCAGTCTACAGTACATGAACACTGAAGCTTTCTTT.